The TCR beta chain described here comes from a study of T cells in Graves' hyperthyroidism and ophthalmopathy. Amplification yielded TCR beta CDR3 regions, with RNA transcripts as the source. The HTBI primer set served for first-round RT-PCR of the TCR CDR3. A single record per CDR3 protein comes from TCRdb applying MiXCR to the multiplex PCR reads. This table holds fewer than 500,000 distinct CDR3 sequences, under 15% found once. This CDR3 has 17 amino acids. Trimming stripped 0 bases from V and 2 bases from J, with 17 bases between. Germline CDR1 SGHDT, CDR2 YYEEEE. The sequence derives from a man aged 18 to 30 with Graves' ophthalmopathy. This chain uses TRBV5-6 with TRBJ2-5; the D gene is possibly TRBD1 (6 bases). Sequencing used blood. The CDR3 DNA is TGTGCCAGCAGCTTGGAGTCAGGACAGCTTATTCAAGAGACCCAGTACTTC. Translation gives CASSLESGQLIQETQYF.